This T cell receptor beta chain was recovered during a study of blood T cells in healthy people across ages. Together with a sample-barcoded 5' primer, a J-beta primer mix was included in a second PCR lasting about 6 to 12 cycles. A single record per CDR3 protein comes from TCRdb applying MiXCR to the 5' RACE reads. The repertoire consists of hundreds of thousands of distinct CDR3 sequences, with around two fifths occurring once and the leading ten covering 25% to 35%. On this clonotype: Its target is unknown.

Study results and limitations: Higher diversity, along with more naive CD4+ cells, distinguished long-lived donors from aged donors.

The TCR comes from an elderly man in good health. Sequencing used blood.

DNA of the CDR3: TGTGCCAGCAGCCAGGGTCGTAGCTCCTACGAGCAGTACTTC. As protein: CASSQGRSSYEQYF. The chain combines TRBV3-1 with TRBJ2-7; no reliable D call. Germline CDR1 is LGHDT and CDR2 is YNNKEL (reference sequence). Deletions cut 3 bases from V and 0 bases from J, with 9 bases between. CDR3 length: 14 residues.